This T cell receptor (beta chain) was recovered during a study of blood T cells in healthy people across ages. Next came a second PCR, run for about 6 to 11 cycles, which used a sample-barcoded 5' primer along with a J-beta primer mix. TCRdb reanalysed the 5' RACE reads using MiXCR and keeps one entry per CDR3 protein. The data hold some 320,000 distinct CDR3 sequences, with 27% observed a single time. Only a few counts were recorded for this clonotype. The CDR3 spans 15 residues. The germline CDR1 and CDR2 sequences are MDHEN and SYDVKM. V lost 6 bases and J lost 1, with 10 bases in between. The clonotype was recovered from a woman aged 65 to 85 in good health. Sequenced material: blood. The chain employs TRBV28 and TRBJ2-6; D is unclear. CDR3 nucleotide sequence: TGTGCCAGCAGCGTGAGGAGATCTGGGGCCAACGTCCTGACTTTC. Translating it yields CASSVRRSGANVLTF.